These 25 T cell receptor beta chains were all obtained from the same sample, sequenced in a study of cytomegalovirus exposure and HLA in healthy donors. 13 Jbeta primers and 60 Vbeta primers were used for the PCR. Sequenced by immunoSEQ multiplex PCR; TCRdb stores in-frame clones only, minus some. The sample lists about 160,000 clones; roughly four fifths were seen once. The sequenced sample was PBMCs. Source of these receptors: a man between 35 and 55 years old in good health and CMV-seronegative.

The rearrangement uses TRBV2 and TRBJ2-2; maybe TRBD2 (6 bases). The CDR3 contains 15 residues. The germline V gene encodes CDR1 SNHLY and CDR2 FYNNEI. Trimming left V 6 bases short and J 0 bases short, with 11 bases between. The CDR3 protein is CASRTRGANTGELFF. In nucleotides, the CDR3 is TGTGCCAGCAGGACCCGCGGGGCGAACACCGGGGAGCTGTTTTTT.

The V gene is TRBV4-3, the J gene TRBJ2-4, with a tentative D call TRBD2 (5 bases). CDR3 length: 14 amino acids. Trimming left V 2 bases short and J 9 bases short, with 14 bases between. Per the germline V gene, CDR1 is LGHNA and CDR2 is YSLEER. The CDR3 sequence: CASSQRPGSPIQYF. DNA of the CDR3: TGCGCCAGCAGCCAAAGACCGGGGTCCCCCATTCAGTACTTC.

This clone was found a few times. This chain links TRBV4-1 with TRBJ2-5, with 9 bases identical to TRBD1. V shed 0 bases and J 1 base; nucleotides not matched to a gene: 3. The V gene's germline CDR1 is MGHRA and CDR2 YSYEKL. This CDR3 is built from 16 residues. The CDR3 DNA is TGCGCCAGCAGCCAAGAGGGGACAGGGATCCAAGAGACCCAGTACTTC. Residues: CASSQEGTGIQETQYF.

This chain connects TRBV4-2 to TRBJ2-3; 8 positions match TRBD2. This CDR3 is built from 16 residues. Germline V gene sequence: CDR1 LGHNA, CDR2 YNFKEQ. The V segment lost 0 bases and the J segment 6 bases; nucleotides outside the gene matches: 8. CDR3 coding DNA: TGTGCCAGCAGCCAAGAGCTAGGGACTAGAGGGGATACGCAGTATTTT. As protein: CASSQELGTRGDTQYF.

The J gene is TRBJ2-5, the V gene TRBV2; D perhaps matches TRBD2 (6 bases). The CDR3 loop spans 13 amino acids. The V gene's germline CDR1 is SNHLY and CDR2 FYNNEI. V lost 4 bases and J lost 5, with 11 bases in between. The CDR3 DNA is TGTGCCAGCAGTGGGGGGGTCGGGGAGACCCAGTACTTC. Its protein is CASSGGVGETQYF.

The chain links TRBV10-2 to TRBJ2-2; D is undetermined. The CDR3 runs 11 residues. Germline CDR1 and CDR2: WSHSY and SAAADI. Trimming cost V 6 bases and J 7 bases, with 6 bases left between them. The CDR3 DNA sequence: TGCGCCAGCAGACTGAGCGGGGAGCTGTTTTTT. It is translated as CASRLSGELFF.

The CDR3: CASTDTDSNEKLFF. The CDR3 nucleotides are TGTGCCAGCACCGATACGGACAGTAATGAAAAACTGTTTTTT. The V call is TRBV28, the J call TRBJ1-4, with a weak D call TRBD1 (6 bases). The CDR3 sequence is 14 residues long. CDR1 and CDR2 from the germline V gene are MDHEN and SYDVKM. V lost 7 bases and J lost 4, with 13 bases in between.

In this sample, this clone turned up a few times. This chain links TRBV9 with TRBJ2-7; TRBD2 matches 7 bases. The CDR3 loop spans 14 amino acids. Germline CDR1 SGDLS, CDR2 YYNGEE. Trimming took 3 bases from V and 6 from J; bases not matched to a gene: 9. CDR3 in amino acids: CASSETSVAGEQYF. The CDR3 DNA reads TGTGCCAGCAGCGAAACTAGCGTAGCGGGCGAGCAGTACTTC. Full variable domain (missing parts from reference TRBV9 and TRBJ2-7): DSGVTQTPKHLITATGQRVTLRCSPRSGDLSVYWYQQSLDQGLQFLIQYYNGEERAKGNILERFSAQQFPDLHSELNLSSLELGDSALYFCASSETSVAGEQYFGPGTRLTVT.

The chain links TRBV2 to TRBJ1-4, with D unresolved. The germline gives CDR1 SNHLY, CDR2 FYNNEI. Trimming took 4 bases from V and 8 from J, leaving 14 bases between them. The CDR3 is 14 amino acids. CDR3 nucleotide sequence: TGTGCCAGCAGTGCACAACCCGGGTGGGAAAAACTGTTTTTT. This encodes CASSAQPGWEKLFF.

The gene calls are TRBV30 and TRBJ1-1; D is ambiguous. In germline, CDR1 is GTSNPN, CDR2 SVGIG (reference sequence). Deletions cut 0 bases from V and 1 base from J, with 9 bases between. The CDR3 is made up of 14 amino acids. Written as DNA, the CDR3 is TGTGCCTGGAGTGTCCCCACTTGGAACACTGAAGCTTTCTTT. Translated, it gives CAWSVPTWNTEAFF.

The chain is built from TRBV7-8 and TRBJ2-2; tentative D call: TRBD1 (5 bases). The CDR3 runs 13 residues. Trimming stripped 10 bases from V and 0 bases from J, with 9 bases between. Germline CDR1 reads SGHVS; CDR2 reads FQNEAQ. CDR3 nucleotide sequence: TGTGCCACGACAGACGCGAACACCGGGGAGCTGTTTTTT. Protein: CATTDANTGELFF.

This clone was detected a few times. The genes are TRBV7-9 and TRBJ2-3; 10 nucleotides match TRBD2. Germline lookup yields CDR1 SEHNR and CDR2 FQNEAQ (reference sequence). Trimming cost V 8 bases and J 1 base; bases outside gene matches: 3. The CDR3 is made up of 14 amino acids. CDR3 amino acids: CASLTSGGTDTQYF. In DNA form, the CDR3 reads TGTGCCAGCCTAACTAGCGGGGGCACAGATACGCAGTATTTT.

As DNA, the CDR3 is TGTGCCAGCAGCTGGGGGGGTTCCCTGAACACTGAAGCTTTCTTT. Amino acid sequence: CASSWGGSLNTEAFF. V is TRBV7-9 and J is TRBJ1-1; D perhaps matches TRBD1 (5 bases). Germline V gene data show CDR1 as SEHNR and CDR2 as FQNEAQ (reference sequence). CDR3 length: 15 residues. V was cut by 4 bases and J by 0 bases, with 12 bases left in between.

The CDR3 sequence: CASSERGLPGDTQYF. CDR3 sequence (DNA): TGTGCCAGTAGTGAGAGAGGACTCCCAGGAGATACGCAGTATTTT. V gene TRBV19 combines with J gene TRBJ2-3, with TRBD2 as a possible D gene (5 bases). This CDR3 comprises 15 residues. Germline CDR1 is LNHDA and CDR2 is SQIVND (reference sequence). Between the trimmed V and J ends, which lost 5 bases and 5 bases, there was a span of 17 bases.

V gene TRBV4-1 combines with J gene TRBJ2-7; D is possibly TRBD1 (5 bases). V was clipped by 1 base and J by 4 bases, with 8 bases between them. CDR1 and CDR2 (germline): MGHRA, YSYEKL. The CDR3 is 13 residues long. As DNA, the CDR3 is TGCGCCAGCAGCCAAGCCCAGGGTTACGAGCAGTACTTC. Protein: CASSQAQGYEQYF.

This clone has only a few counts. CDR3 nucleotide sequence: TGTGCCATCAGTGAGGGGGACAGGGACACCGGGGAGCTGTTTTTT. Its translation is CAISEGDRDTGELFF. The rearrangement uses TRBV10-3 and TRBJ2-2; 9 nucleotides match TRBD1. The trim removed 2 bases at V and 3 bases at J, leaving 1 base unmatched. Germline CDR1 is ENHRY and CDR2 is SYGVKD. The CDR3 is 15 amino acids.

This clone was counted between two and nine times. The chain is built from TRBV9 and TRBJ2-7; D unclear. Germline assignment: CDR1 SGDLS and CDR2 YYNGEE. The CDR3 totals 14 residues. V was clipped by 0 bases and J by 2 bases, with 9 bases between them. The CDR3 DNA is TGTGCCAGCAGCGTAGGTCCGGTTACCTACGAGCAGTACTTC. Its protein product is CASSVGPVTYEQYF.

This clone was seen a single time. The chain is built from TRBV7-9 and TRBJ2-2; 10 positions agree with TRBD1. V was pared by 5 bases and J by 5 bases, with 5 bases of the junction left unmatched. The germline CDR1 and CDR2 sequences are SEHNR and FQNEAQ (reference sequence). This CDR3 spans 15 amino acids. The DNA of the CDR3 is TGTGCCAGCAGCGTGGGGGACAGGGGAACCGGGGAGCTGTTTTTT. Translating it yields CASSVGDRGTGELFF.

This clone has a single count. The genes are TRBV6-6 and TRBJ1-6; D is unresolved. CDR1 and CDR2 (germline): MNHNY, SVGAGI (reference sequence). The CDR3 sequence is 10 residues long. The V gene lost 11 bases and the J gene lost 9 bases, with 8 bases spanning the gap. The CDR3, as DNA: TGTGCCGGAGGATTTTCACCCCTCCACTTT. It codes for CAGGFSPLHF.

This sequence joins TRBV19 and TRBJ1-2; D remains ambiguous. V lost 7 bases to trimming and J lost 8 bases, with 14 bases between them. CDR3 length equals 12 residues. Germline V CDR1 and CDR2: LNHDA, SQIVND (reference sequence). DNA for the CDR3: TGTGCCAGTAATAGCCAGCTCGGGGGCTACACCTTC. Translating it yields CASNSQLGGYTF.

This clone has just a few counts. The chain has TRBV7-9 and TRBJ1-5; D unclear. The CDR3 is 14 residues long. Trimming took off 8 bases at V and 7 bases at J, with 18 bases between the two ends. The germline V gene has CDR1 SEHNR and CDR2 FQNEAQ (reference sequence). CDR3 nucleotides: TGTGCCAGCGCAGCCCCGGGGATAGAGCAGCCCCAGCATTTT. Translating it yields CASAAPGIEQPQHF.

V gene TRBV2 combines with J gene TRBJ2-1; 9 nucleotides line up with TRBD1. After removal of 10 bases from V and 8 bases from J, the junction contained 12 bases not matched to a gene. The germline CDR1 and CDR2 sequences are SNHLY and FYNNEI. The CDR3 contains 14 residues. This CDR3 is CATTPGQGFDEQFF. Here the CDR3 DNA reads TGTGCCACTACCCCGGGACAGGGATTCGATGAGCAGTTCTTC.

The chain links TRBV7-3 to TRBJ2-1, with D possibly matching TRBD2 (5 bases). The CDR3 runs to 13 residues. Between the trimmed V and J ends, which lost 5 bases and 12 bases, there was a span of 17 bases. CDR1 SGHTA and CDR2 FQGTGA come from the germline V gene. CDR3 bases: TGTGCCAGCAGCGCCGGGTCCAACGAGGGGCAGTTCTTC. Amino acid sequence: CASSAGSNEGQFF.

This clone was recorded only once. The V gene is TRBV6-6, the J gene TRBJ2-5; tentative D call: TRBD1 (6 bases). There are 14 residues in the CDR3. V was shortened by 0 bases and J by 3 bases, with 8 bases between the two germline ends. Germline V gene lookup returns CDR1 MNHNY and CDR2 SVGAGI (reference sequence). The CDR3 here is CASSYSTGKETQYF. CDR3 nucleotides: TGTGCCAGCAGTTACTCGACAGGAAAAGAGACCCAGTACTTC.

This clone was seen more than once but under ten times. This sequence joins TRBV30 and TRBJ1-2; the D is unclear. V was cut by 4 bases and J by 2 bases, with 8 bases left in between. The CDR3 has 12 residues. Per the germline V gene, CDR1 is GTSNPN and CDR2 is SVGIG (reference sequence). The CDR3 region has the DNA TGTGCCTGGATGGGAGGGAACTATGGCTACACCTTC. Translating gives CAWMGGNYGYTF.